This T cell receptor (beta chain) was sequenced for a study of T cells in localized non-small cell lung cancer. Assay used: immunoSEQ multiplex PCR; TCRdb lists only in-frame clones, some missing. The data hold 45,000 to 65,000 clones, with 80% observed a single time. Remarks on this clone: No antigen is known for it.

Looked up from germline, CDR1 is MNHEY and CDR2 is SMNVEV (reference sequence). This CDR3 has 14 residues. Trimming removed 3 bases at V and 4 bases at J, with 13 bases between. General study findings and limits: Sequencing, confined to only one tumor region, leaves heterogeneity possible. Higher T cell density in the blood was associated with longer overall survival, whereas higher adjacent-lung clonality associated with shorter survival. Peak T cell clonality was found in uninvolved adjacent lung, exceeding tumor. Researchers found a median approximately 53 of the top 100 tumor clones in adjacent lung.

V is TRBV27 and J is TRBJ2-7, with D possibly called TRBD1 or TRBD2 (6 bases each). The sample here was PBMCs, taken before any cancer treatment. The clonotype comes from a woman aged 35 to 70 with stage II lung adenocarcinoma. CDR3 coding DNA: TGTGCCAGCAGTTTGGTCCAGGGGAGGTACGAGCAGTACTTC. This sequence encodes CASSLVQGRYEQYF.